The clone carrying this TCR beta chain was recorded a few times. Antigen specificity is unknown. TCRdb reprocessed the reads with MiXCR, giving one entry per CDR3 protein. The top ten hold roughly 25% of the sample, which has under 600,000 distinct CDR3 sequences, approximately 15% seen once. This record belongs to a study of T cell repertoires in cytomegalovirus infection. About the study: Both a matching HLA type and CMV infection were indicated by public TCR beta signatures. General study results and limits: What dominated the ex vivo response were HLA-C-restricted CMV-specific TCR beta clonotypes. Cumulated frequencies of public TCR beta families served to identify carriers of CMV plus the relevant HLA.

The CDR3 sequence is 14 residues long. CDR1 is LNHNV and CDR2 is YYDKDF in the germline V gene (reference sequence). V was clipped by 3 bases and J by 6 bases; unmatched bases: 2. J is TRBJ1-4 and V is TRBV15; 9 bases match TRBD1. This clonotype originated in a human donor in good health (CMV status not recorded). Some clones in this sample may be carry-over from other donors' samples. The sample was CD8+ T cells from PBMCs. CDR3 loop: CATSRDRGDEKLFF. CDR3 DNA sequence: TGTGCCACCAGCAGGGACAGGGGCGATGAAAAACTGTTTTTT. The whole variable domain, filled in from reference TRBV15 and TRBJ1-4, reads DAMVIQNPRYQVTQFGKPVTLSCSQTLNHNVMYWYQQKSSQAPKLLFHYYDKDFNNEADTPDNFQSRRPNTSFCFLDIRSPGLGDTAMYLCATSRDRGDEKLFFGSGTQLSVL.